This TCR beta chain stems from a study of shared clonotypes between healthy human individuals. A remark on this clone: Its antigen is unknown.

Study results and caveats: The small donor group covered limited genetic and exposure diversity.

Germline V gives CDR1 SGHTA, CDR2 FQGNSA. V lost 1 base to trimming and J lost 11 bases, with 12 bases between them. The CDR3 has 13 amino acids. Profiled with immunoSEQ multiplex PCR; TCRdb holds only in-frame clones, not every one. Among approximately 2.4 million clones listed, around 95% were seen once. This clonotype originated in a man aged 18 to 35 in good health. Sequenced: naive CD4+ T cells sorted from blood. Subset of the sample: CD45RA+ positively selected. The chain uses TRBV7-2 and TRBJ1-5, with D possibly matching TRBD1 (5 bases). CDR3 in DNA: TGTGCCAGCAGCTTAGGCTCAGGGAGGTCCCAGCATTTT. Its protein product is CASSLGSGRSQHF.